The 8 T cell receptor beta chains given below trace back to one sample, sequenced in a study of ipilimumab plus nivolumab after autologous stem cell transplantation. Assay: immunoSEQ multiplex PCR; the TCRdb copy retains only in-frame clones and omits some. The repertoire includes approximately 84,000 clones, about 83% of them detected once, and more than 2% sits in the top ten. The input for sequencing was PBMCs, taken in a trial of ipilimumab plus nivolumab as post-transplant consolidation. These receptors originate from a male donor with diffuse large B-cell lymphoma.

The gene calls are TRBV5-4 and TRBJ1-2; TRBD1 aligns across 7 bases. The V gene's germline CDR1 is SGHNT and CDR2 YYREEE (reference sequence). V was pared by 4 bases and J by 0 bases, with 9 bases of the junction left unmatched. This CDR3 comprises 16 residues. The CDR3 here is CASSPKQGKTNYGYTF. The CDR3 DNA follows: TGTGCCAGCAGCCCCAAACAGGGGAAAACTAACTATGGCTACACCTTC.

The chain employs TRBV5-1 and TRBJ1-2; no definite D call. The germline V gene encodes CDR1 SGHRS and CDR2 YFSETQ. This CDR3 is built from 13 residues. Trimming shortened V by 4 bases and J by 3 bases, and 10 bases separated the two germline ends. CDR3 in amino acids: CASSLNGDYGYTF. DNA of the CDR3: TGCGCCAGCAGCCTGAATGGGGACTATGGCTACACCTTC.

V and J are TRBV7-9 and TRBJ2-3; tentative D call: TRBD2 (6 bases). Trimming shortened V by 2 bases and J by 8 bases, and 14 bases separated the two germline ends. CDR1 is SEHNR, CDR2 FQNEAQ, per germline (reference sequence). This CDR3 is built from 14 residues. The DNA of the CDR3 is TGTGCCAGCAGCTTACTCAGGACTACAAGTACGCAGTATTTT. The encoded protein is CASSLLRTTSTQYF. Full variable domain (outside the CDR3, taken from reference TRBV7-9 and TRBJ2-3): DTGVSQNPRHKITKRGQNVTFRCDPISEHNRLYWYRQTLGQGPEFLTYFQNEAQLEKSRLLSDRFSAERPKGSFSTLEIQRTEQGDSAMYLCASSLLRTTSTQYFGPGTRLTVL.

The chain uses TRBV30 and TRBJ1-5; TRBD1 is a possible D gene (5 bases). The CDR3 spans 13 residues. V was cut by 4 bases and J by 5 bases, with 12 bases left in between. Germline V gives CDR1 GTSNPN, CDR2 SVGIG (reference sequence). This chain's CDR3 is CAWNSRADQPQHF. CDR3 nucleotides: TGTGCCTGGAATAGCAGGGCGGATCAGCCCCAGCATTTT.

In its sample, this clone was seen a few times. The V call is TRBV7-3, the J call TRBJ1-1, with TRBD1 identical over 7 bases. This CDR3 spans 14 amino acids. Germline lookup yields CDR1 SGHTA and CDR2 FQGTGA. After removal of 5 bases from V and 4 bases from J, the junction contained 7 bases not matched to a gene. CDR3 DNA: TGTGCCAGCAGCCTCTTAGGACAGGCCACTGAAGCTTTCTTT. Translation gives CASSLLGQATEAFF.

The V call is TRBV5-1, the J call TRBJ1-1; 7 positions match TRBD1. Germline V gene lookup returns CDR1 SGHRS and CDR2 YFSETQ. The V gene end was trimmed by 2 bases and the J gene end by 4 bases; junction bases not matched to a gene: 11. The CDR3 extends over 16 amino acids. The CDR3 here is CASSFVRQGGRTEAFF. DNA for the CDR3: TGCGCCAGCAGCTTTGTTCGACAGGGAGGGCGCACTGAAGCTTTCTTT.

This clone was counted a single time. The V and J genes are TRBV4-3 and TRBJ1-1; 8 positions match TRBD1. Germline trimming cut 5 bases from V and 6 bases from J; bases unmatched to any gene: 8. The germline V gene encodes CDR1 LGHNA and CDR2 YSLEER. The CDR3 is made up of 14 amino acids. CDR3 protein: CASSKDRDVPEAFF. The CDR3 nucleotides are TGCGCCAGCAGCAAGGACAGGGATGTGCCTGAAGCTTTCTTT.

The chain joins TRBV6-6 to TRBJ2-4, with TRBD2 as a possible D gene (5 bases). V shed 6 bases and J shed 7 bases, with 19 bases lying between them. The CDR3 covers 15 residues. Per the germline V gene, CDR1 is MNHNY and CDR2 is SVGAGI (reference sequence). The CDR3 nucleotides read TGTGCCAGCAGACCCCCGTACGGGCCGGGGAACATTCAGTACTTC. This encodes CASRPPYGPGNIQYF.